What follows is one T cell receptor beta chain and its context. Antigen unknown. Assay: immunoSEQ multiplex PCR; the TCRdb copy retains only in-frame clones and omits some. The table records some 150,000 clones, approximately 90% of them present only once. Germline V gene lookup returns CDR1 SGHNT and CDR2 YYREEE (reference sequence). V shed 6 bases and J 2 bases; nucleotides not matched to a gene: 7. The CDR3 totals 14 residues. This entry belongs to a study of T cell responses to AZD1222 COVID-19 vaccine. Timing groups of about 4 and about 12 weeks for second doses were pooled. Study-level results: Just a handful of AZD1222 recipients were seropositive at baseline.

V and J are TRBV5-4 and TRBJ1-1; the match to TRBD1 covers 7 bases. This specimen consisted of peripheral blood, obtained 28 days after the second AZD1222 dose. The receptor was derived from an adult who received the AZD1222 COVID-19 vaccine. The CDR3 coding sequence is TGTGCCAGCACCGTGGGACAGAGAAACACTGAAGCTTTCTTT. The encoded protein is CASTVGQRNTEAFF.